A single sample is the source of the 20 T cell receptor beta chains below, sequenced in a study of metastatic and nonmetastatic thyroid tumors. TCRdb re-called clones from the PCR reads using MiXCR. The data hold 30,000 to 35,000 clones, with 15% to 20% observed a single time. No patient had received any treatment before thyroid surgery. Sequencing used blood. All receptors derive from a female donor with papillary thyroid cancer or a benign thyroid nodule (not recorded which). Some clones in this sample may be carry-over from other donors' samples.

This clone was counted ten times or more. The rearrangement uses TRBV11-3 and TRBJ1-2, with 8 nucleotides matching TRBD1. Germline V CDR1 and CDR2: SGHNT, YENEEA. The CDR3 is 13 residues long. The V gene end was trimmed by 2 bases and the J gene end by 4 bases; junction bases not matched to a gene: 0. CDR3 coding DNA: TGTGCCAGCAGCTTAACAGGGGGCTATGGCTACACCTTC. Protein sequence: CASSLTGGYGYTF.

V and J are TRBV20-1 and TRBJ1-2, with D perhaps matching TRBD1 (6 bases). The V and J ends lost 5 bases and 7 bases respectively, with 17 bases between them. The V gene's germline CDR1 is DFQATT and CDR2 SNEGSKA (reference sequence). The CDR3 is 13 amino acids. CDR3 nucleotide sequence: TGCAGTGCTGCCGAAAGGGGGGCAATTGGCTACACCTTC. This encodes CSAAERGAIGYTF.

The table lists this clone with a few counts. The gene calls are TRBV28 and TRBJ2-1; perhaps TRBD1 as D (5 bases). Germline assignment: CDR1 MDHEN and CDR2 SYDVKM. This CDR3 region has 16 residues. V shed 5 bases and J shed 2 bases, with 16 bases lying between them. Here the CDR3 DNA reads TGTGCCAGCAGTGCCTCGACAGCCACTGCCTACAATGAGCAGTTCTTC. Translated: CASSASTATAYNEQFF.

This clone was seen repeatedly, ten times or more. A much larger clone differs by one base, so this may be a read error. The chain couples TRBV20-1 to TRBJ1-1; 9 nucleotides agree with TRBD1. The CDR3 totals 13 residues. CDR1 is DFQATT and CDR2 is SNEGSKA in the germline V gene (reference sequence). V lost 5 bases and J lost 4; bases outside the gene matches: 5. CDR3 sequence: CSAETGGSTEAFF. As DNA, the CDR3 is TGCAGTGCTGAGACAGGGGGGAGCACTGAAGCTTTCTTT.

This clone was seen a few times. The gene calls are TRBV6-1 and TRBJ1-2; 7 nucleotides align to TRBD1. The V and J ends lost 0 bases and 8 bases, in that order; junction bases with no gene match: 3. CDR3 length: 13 amino acids. The germline CDR1 and CDR2 sequences are MNHNS and SASEGT. The CDR3, as DNA: TGTGCCAGCAGTGAAGCGACAGGGCGAGGCTACACCTTC. Protein: CASSEATGRGYTF.

This clone was counted at least ten times. The CDR3 reads CASSPLNRGAIQETQYF. CDR3 coding DNA: TGTGCCAGCTCACCACTGAATCGGGGGGCGATCCAAGAGACCCAGTACTTC. The chain is built from TRBV18 and TRBJ2-5; possibly TRBD2 for D (7 bases). The V end was cut by 1 base, the J end by 1 base, with 16 bases between. This CDR3 has 17 amino acids. In germline, CDR1 is KGHSH, CDR2 LQKENI.

The chain uses TRBV27 and TRBJ2-1, with 7 bases identical to TRBD1. The V and J ends lost 3 bases and 6 bases, in that order; junction bases with no gene match: 8. The CDR3 spans 15 residues. Per germline, CDR1 MNHEY and CDR2 SMNVEV (reference sequence). The CDR3 sequence: CASSFRGQVGNEQFF. The CDR3 DNA is TGTGCCAGCAGTTTTCGAGGACAGGTAGGCAATGAGCAGTTCTTC.

The chain uses TRBV9 and TRBJ2-1, with D unresolved. V was clipped by 0 bases and J by 3 bases, with 10 bases between them. Germline V CDR1 and CDR2: SGDLS, YYNGEE. CDR3 length: 15 residues. This chain's CDR3 is CASSVAGSYYNEQFF. CDR3 sequence (DNA): TGTGCCAGCAGCGTAGCTGGGTCTTACTACAATGAGCAGTTCTTC.

This clone was seen repeatedly, ten times or more. V usage is TRBV20-1 and J usage is TRBJ2-3; a weak D match, TRBD1 (6 bases). The germline V and J ends were trimmed by 4 bases and 3 bases, with 8 bases remaining between them. The germline gives CDR1 DFQATT, CDR2 SNEGSKA (reference sequence). This CDR3 has 12 residues. The CDR3 region is CSAKTGTDTQYF. The CDR3 coding sequence is TGCAGTGCTAAAACAGGGACAGATACGCAGTATTTT.

The rearrangement uses TRBV5-1 and TRBJ1-2; 7 bases line up with TRBD1. The germline gives CDR1 SGHRS, CDR2 YFSETQ. Trimming at V came to 2 bases and at J to 6 bases, leaving 4 bases not matched to a gene. The CDR3 sequence is 13 residues long. The CDR3 coding sequence is TGCGCCAGCAGCTTAACAGGGGAGGATGGCTACACCTTC. Translating gives CASSLTGEDGYTF.

As DNA, the CDR3 is TGTGCCAGCAGCTTAGAAAAGAGTCGGGGCTACACCTTC. Protein: CASSLEKSRGYTF. The V and J genes are TRBV11-2 and TRBJ1-2; D is unresolved. Trimming pared 0 bases from V and 8 bases from J, leaving 10 bases between. This CDR3 is 13 amino acids long. The germline gives CDR1 SGHAT, CDR2 FQNNGV.

The chain joins TRBV9 to TRBJ2-2; TRBD2 matches at 8 bases. CDR3 length: 16 amino acids. The V and J ends lost 0 bases and 5 bases, in that order; junction bases with no gene match: 6. From germline, CDR1 is SGDLS and CDR2 YYNGEE. The CDR3 loop is CASSVALAGATGELFF. The DNA for the CDR3 is TGTGCCAGCAGCGTAGCTCTAGCGGGTGCAACCGGGGAGCTGTTTTTT.

Ten or more counts support this clone. The chain carries TRBV18 and TRBJ2-1; the D call may be TRBD1 or TRBD2 (5 bases each). CDR1 is KGHSH, CDR2 LQKENI, per germline. This CDR3 contains 15 residues. V was clipped by 6 bases and J by 8 bases, with 20 bases between them. The CDR3 DNA reads as TGTGCCAGCTCCACCGGGGTAGCTTCAGGGTATGAGCAGTTCTTC. This codes for CASSTGVASGYEQFF.

A note on this clone: The conserved final phenylalanine or tryptophan is absent from the CDR3, which likely points to a read error. J is TRBJ1-4 and V is TRBV12-3 or TRBV12-4, with TRBD1 as a possible D gene (5 bases). Trimming cost V 6 bases and J 4 bases, with 15 bases left between them. This CDR3 spans 15 amino acids. CDR3 DNA sequence: TGTGCCAGCAGCCCGGGTCTGGGGGTTAATGAAAAACTGTTTCTT. Translating gives CASSPGLGVNEKLFL.

Many counts were recorded for this clone. CDR3 DNA sequence: TGTGCCAGCAGCCGACTCCCACAGGGTACCGGGGAGCTGTTTTTT. This codes for CASSRLPQGTGELFF. The chain carries TRBV7-2 and TRBJ2-2; weak D call: TRBD1 (6 bases). The CDR3 covers 15 residues. Germline assignment: CDR1 SGHTA and CDR2 FQGNSA. Trimming took off 5 bases at V and 5 bases at J, with 15 bases between the two ends. The entire variable domain, with the rest obtained from reference TRBV7-2 and TRBJ2-2, is as follows: GAGVSQSPSNKVTEKGKDVELRCDPISGHTALYWYRQSLGQGLEFLIYFQGNSAPDKSGLPSDRFSAERTGGSVSTLTIQRTQQEDSAVYLCASSRLPQGTGELFFGEGSRLTVL.

This clone was found many times. The chain recombines TRBV29-1 with TRBJ1-2; D remains ambiguous. Germline assignment: CDR1 SQVTM and CDR2 ANQGSEA. The CDR3 length is 13 residues. V lost 0 bases to trimming and J lost 4 bases, with 9 bases between them. The CDR3 sequence: CSVEDQQTYGYTF. Written as DNA, the CDR3 is TGCAGCGTTGAAGATCAACAAACCTATGGCTACACCTTC.

This clone turned up a few times. The genes are TRBV12-3 or TRBV12-4 and TRBJ2-2; 8 bases align to TRBD1. The CDR3 spans 14 residues. Trimming took 5 bases from V and 7 from J; bases not matched to a gene: 6. CDR3 nucleotide sequence: TGTGCCAGCAGTGGACAGGGTGGTATCGGGGAGCTGTTTTTT. Protein: CASSGQGGIGELFF.

This clone was counted ten times or more. The rearrangement links TRBV10-1 to TRBJ2-7, with TRBD2 as a possible D gene (6 bases). The CDR3 runs 14 residues. V was cut by 3 bases and J by 2 bases, with 11 bases left in between. The V gene's germline CDR1 is WNHNN and CDR2 SYGVQD (reference sequence). The chain's CDR3 is CASSDGSGPYEQYF. The CDR3 DNA reads TGCGCCAGCAGTGACGGGAGCGGGCCCTACGAGCAGTACTTC.

The sample holds many counts of this clone. V usage is TRBV7-9 and J usage is TRBJ2-7, with TRBD2 matching over 10 bases. Germline V gene data show CDR1 as SEHNR and CDR2 as FQNEAQ (reference sequence). The CDR3 sequence is 14 residues long. Germline trimming cut 8 bases from V and 6 bases from J; bases unmatched to any gene: 10. This CDR3 is CASCVGGLACEQYF. For the CDR3, the DNA is TGTGCCAGCTGCGTGGGGGGACTAGCGTGCGAGCAGTACTTC.

The gene calls are TRBV10-3 and TRBJ1-2; the match to TRBD1 covers 9 bases. In germline, CDR1 is ENHRY, CDR2 SYGVKD. The CDR3 is 15 residues long. Trimming at V came to 6 bases and at J to 3 bases, leaving 8 bases not matched to a gene. The CDR3 DNA sequence: TGTGCCATCAGACCTGGACAGGGGTTTGACTATGGCTACACCTTC. It encodes CAIRPGQGFDYGYTF.